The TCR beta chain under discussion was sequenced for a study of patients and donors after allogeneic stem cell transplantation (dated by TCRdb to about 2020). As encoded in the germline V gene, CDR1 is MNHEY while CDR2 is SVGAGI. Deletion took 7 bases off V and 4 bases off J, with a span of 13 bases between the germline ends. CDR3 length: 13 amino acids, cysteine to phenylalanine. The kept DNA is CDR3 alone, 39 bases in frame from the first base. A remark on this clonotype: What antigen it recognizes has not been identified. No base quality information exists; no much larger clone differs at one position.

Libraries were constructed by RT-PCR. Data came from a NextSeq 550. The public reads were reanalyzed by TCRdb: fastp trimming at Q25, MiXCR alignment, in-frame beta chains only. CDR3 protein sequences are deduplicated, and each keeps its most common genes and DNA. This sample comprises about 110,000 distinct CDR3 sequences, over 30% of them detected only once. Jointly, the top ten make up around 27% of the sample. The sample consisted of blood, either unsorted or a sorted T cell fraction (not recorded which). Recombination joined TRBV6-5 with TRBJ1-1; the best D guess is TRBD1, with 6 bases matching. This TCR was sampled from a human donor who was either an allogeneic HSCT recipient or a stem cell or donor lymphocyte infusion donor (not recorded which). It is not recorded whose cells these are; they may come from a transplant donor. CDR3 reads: CASKTGATTEAFF. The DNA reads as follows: TGTGCCAGCAAGACGGGGGCGACCACTGAAGCTTTCTTT.